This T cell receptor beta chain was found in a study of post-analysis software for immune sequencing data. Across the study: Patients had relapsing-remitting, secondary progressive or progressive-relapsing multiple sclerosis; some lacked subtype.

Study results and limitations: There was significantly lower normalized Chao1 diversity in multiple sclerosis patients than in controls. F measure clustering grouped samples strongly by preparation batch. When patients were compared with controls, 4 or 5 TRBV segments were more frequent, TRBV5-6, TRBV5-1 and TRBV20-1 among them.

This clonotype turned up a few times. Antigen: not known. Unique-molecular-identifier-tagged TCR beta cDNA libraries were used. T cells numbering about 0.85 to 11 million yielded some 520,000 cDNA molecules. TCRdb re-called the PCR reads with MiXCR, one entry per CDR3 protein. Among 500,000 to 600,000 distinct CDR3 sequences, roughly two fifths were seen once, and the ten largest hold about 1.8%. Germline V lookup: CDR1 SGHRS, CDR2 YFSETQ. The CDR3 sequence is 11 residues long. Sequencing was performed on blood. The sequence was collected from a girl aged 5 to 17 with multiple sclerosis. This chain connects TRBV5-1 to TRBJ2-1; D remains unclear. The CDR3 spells CAGLGYNEQFF. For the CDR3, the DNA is TGCGCAGGCCTAGGGTACAATGAGCAGTTCTTC.